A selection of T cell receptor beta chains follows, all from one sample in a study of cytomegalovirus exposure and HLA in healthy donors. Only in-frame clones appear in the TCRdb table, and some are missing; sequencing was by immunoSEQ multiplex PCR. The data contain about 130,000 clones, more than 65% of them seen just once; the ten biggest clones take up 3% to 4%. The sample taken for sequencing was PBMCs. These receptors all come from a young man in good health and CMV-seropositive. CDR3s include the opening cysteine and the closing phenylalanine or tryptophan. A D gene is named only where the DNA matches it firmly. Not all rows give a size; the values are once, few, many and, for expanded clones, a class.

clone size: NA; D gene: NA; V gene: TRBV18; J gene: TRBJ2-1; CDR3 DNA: TGTGCCAGCTCATCTAGGGGTAGCTCCTACAATGAGCAGTTCTTC; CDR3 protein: CASSSRGSSYNEQFF
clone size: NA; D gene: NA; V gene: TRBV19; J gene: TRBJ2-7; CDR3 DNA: TGTGCCAGTAGCTTCAGGGGCTACGAGCAGTACTTC; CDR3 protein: CASSFRGYEQYF
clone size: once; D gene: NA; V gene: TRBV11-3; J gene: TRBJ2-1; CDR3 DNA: TGTGCCAGCAGGGTCCGGTCGGGAGCCCCACGGGGCCTACTTTACAATGAGCAGTTCTTC; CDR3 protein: CASRVRSGAPRGLLYNEQFF
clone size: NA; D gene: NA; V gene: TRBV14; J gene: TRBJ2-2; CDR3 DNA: TGTGCCAGCAGCCCTCGGCCAACTAGGACCGGGGAGCTGTTTTTT; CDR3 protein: CASSPRPTRTGELFF
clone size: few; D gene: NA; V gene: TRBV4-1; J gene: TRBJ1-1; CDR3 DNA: TGCGCCAGCAGCCAAGAAGAGACACAGACCACCCTTTGGGACACTGAAGCTTTCTTT; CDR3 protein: CASSQEETQTTLWDTEAFF
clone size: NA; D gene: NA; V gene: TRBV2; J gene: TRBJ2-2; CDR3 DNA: TGTGCCAGCAGCCTGGACTTGCACGCGAACACCGGGGAGCTGTTTTTT; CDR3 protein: CASSLDLHANTGELFF
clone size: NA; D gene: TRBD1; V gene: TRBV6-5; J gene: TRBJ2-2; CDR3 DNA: TGTGCCAGCAGTGGGACAGGGAACACCGGGGAGCTGTTTTTT; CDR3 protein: CASSGTGNTGELFF
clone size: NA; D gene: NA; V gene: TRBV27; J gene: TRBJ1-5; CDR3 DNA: TGTGCCAGCAGGAGAAACTGGGAAGGGGATCAGCCCCAGCATTTT; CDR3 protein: CASRRNWEGDQPQHF
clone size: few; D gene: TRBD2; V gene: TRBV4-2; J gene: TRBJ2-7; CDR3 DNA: TGTGCCAGCAGCCAAGATAAGGCGGGTCTAGCGGGGGTCAGTCACGAGCAGTACTTC; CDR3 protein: CASSQDKAGLAGVSHEQYF
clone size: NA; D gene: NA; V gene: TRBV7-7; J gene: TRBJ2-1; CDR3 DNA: TGTGCTAGCAGCAAAGACAGGCTACCCGACAATGAGCAGTTCTTC; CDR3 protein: CASSKDRLPDNEQFF
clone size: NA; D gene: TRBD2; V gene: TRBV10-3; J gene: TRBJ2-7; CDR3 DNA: TGTGCCATCAGTGAACGATCACTAGCGGGAACGGAGCAGTACTTC; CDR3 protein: CAISERSLAGTEQYF
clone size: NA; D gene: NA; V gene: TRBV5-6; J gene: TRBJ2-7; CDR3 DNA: TGTGCCAGCAGCTTGGTAGCGGCTCCCTACGAGCAGTACTTC; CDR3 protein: CASSLVAAPYEQYF
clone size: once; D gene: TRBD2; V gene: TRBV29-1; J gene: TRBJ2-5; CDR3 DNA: TGCAGCGTTGTTTGGGCTAGCGGGAGGGGAGAGACCCAGTACTTC; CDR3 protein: CSVVWASGRGETQYF
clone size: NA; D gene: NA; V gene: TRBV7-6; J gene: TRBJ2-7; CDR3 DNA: TGTGCCAGCACCCCCCACATGGGCGACTACGAGCAGTACTTC; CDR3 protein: CASTPHMGDYEQYF
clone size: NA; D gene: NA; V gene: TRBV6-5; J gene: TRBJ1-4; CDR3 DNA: TGTGCCAGCAATAGCCTCAACGGGGAAAAACTGTTTTTT; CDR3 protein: CASNSLNGEKLFF
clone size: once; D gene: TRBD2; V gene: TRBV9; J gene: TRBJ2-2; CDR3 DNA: TGTGCCTCTTCTGCGGGAGAGGTCGGGGAGCTGTTTTTT; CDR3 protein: CASSAGEVGELFF
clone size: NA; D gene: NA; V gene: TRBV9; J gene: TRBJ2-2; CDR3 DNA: TGTGCCAGCAGCGTAGCTGCCGGGACATCCAACACCGGGGAGCTGTTTTTT; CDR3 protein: CASSVAAGTSNTGELFF
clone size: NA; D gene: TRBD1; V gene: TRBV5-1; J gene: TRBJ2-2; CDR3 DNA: TGCGCCAGCAGCTGGGGGACAGGGGGCGCGAACACCGGGGAGCTGTTTTTT; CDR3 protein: CASSWGTGGANTGELFF
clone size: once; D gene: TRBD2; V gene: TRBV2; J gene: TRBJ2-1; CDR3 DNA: TGTGCCAGCAGGCCGACTAGCGGGGTCAATGAGCAGTTCTTC; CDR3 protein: CASRPTSGVNEQFF
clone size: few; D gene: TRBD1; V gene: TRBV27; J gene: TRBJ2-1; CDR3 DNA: TGTGCCAGCACCGACAGGGATGAGCAGTTCTTC; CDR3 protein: CASTDRDEQFF
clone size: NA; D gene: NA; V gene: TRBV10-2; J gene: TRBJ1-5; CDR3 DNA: TGCGCCAGCAGTCCCGGTGATCAGCCCCAGCATTTT; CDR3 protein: CASSPGDQPQHF